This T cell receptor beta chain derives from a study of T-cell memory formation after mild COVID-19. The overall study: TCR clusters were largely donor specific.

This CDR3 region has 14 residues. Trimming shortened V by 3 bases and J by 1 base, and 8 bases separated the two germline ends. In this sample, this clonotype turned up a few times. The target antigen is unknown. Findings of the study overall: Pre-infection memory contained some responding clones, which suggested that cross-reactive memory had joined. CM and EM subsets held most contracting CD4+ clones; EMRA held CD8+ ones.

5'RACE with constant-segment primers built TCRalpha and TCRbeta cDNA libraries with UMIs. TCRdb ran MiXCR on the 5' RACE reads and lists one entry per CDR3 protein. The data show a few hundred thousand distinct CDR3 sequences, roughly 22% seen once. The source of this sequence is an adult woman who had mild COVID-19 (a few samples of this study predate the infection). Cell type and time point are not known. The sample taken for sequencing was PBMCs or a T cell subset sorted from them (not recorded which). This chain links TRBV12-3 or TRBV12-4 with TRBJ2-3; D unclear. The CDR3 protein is CASSFRVGTDTQYF. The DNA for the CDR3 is TGTGCCAGCAGTTTCAGAGTAGGCACAGATACGCAGTATTTT.